A selection of T cell receptor beta chains follows, all from one sample in a study of technical replicates of blood from several donors. Profiling relied on immunoSEQ multiplex PCR, and the TCRdb table lists in-frame clones only, not all of them. The sample includes about 59,000 clones, around nine tenths of them seen just once. The material sequenced was PBMCs. The receptors stem from a human donor in good health. Some clones in this sample may be carry-over from other donors' samples. Each CDR3 is given with its conserved first and last residue. Each record gives: J gene, V gene, clone size, D gene, CDR3 protein, CDR3 DNA. The D gene is left open where the match is weak. Some rows have no size entry. The others give once, few or many, or a class for an expanded clone.

j_call: TRBJ2-2; v_call: TRBV6-5; clone_size: -; d_call: TRBD2; cdr3_aa: CASRLAGGPGELFF; cdr3_nt: TGTGCCAGTAGACTAGCGGGAGGGCCCGGGGAGCTGTTTTTT
j_call: TRBJ2-1; v_call: TRBV4-3; clone_size: once; d_call: -; cdr3_aa: CASSQDRAGANEQFF; cdr3_nt: TGCGCCAGCAGCCAAGATCGGGCAGGGGCTAATGAGCAGTTCTTC
j_call: TRBJ2-1; v_call: TRBV5-4; clone_size: -; d_call: TRBD2; cdr3_aa: CASSMGLAGGREQFF; cdr3_nt: TGTGCCAGCAGCATGGGACTAGCGGGGGGTAGAGAGCAGTTCTTC
j_call: TRBJ1-2; v_call: TRBV5-1; clone_size: -; d_call: TRBD1; cdr3_aa: CASSQDPGGTRAAYGYTF; cdr3_nt: TGCGCCAGCAGCCAGGACCCAGGGGGAACAAGGGCTGCCTATGGCTACACCTTC
j_call: TRBJ1-3; v_call: TRBV18; clone_size: once; d_call: -; cdr3_aa: CASSPEQGGNTIYF; cdr3_nt: TGTGCCAGCTCACCGGAGCAGGGTGGAAACACCATATATTTT
j_call: TRBJ1-3; v_call: TRBV14; clone_size: few; d_call: -; cdr3_aa: CASRSGNTIYF; cdr3_nt: TGTGCCAGCCGCTCTGGAAACACCATATATTTT
j_call: TRBJ2-2; v_call: TRBV5-4; clone_size: -; d_call: -; cdr3_aa: CASSLIPENTGELFF; cdr3_nt: TGTGCCAGCAGCTTGATTCCAGAAAACACCGGGGAGCTGTTTTTT
j_call: TRBJ2-2; v_call: TRBV6-4; clone_size: -; d_call: -; cdr3_aa: CASSDLGTGELFF; cdr3_nt: TGTGCCAGCAGTGACCTCGGCACCGGGGAGCTGTTTTTT
j_call: TRBJ2-1; v_call: TRBV2; clone_size: -; d_call: TRBD2; cdr3_aa: CASRAGLAPHNEQFF; cdr3_nt: TGTGCCAGCAGAGCGGGACTAGCGCCTCATAATGAGCAGTTCTTC
j_call: TRBJ1-1; v_call: TRBV29-1; clone_size: once; d_call: -; cdr3_aa: CSVPRGGTEAFF; cdr3_nt: TGCAGCGTCCCCCGGGGGGGGACTGAAGCTTTCTTT
j_call: TRBJ1-5; v_call: TRBV19; clone_size: few; d_call: TRBD1; cdr3_aa: CASIPRITGTAYQPQHF; cdr3_nt: TGTGCCAGTATCCCGAGGATTACCGGGACAGCATATCAGCCCCAGCATTTT
j_call: TRBJ2-5; v_call: TRBV5-4; clone_size: -; d_call: TRBD2; cdr3_aa: CASSLGRGVKETQYF; cdr3_nt: TGTGCCAGCAGCTTGGGCCGGGGGGTTAAAGAGACCCAGTACTTC
j_call: TRBJ1-1; v_call: TRBV6-5; clone_size: few; d_call: TRBD1; cdr3_aa: CASSSPTGRNTEAFF; cdr3_nt: TGTGCCAGCAGTTCCCCGACAGGGAGAAACACTGAAGCTTTCTTT
j_call: TRBJ2-7; v_call: TRBV18; clone_size: -; d_call: -; cdr3_aa: CASSLSSYEQYF; cdr3_nt: TGTGCCAGCTCTCTTAGCTCCTACGAGCAGTACTTC
j_call: TRBJ1-2; v_call: TRBV18; clone_size: few; d_call: -; cdr3_aa: CASSQTGQPLNYGYTF; cdr3_nt: TGTGCCAGCTCACAAACGGGTCAACCTTTAAACTATGGCTACACCTTC
j_call: TRBJ2-1; v_call: TRBV19; clone_size: -; d_call: -; cdr3_aa: CASSTRVVRSYNEQFF; cdr3_nt: TGTGCCAGTAGTACCAGGGTTGTGCGGTCCTACAATGAGCAGTTCTTC
j_call: TRBJ1-1; v_call: TRBV18; clone_size: few; d_call: TRBD1; cdr3_aa: CASSLLDRGRGTEAFF; cdr3_nt: TGTGCCAGCTCACTCTTGGACAGGGGGCGGGGGACTGAAGCTTTCTTT
j_call: TRBJ2-7; v_call: TRBV7-9; clone_size: -; d_call: -; cdr3_aa: CASSSHSYEQYF; cdr3_nt: TGTGCCAGCAGCTCACACTCCTACGAGCAGTACTTC
j_call: TRBJ1-2; v_call: TRBV2; clone_size: -; d_call: TRBD1; cdr3_aa: CASRGQRGYYGYTF; cdr3_nt: TGTGCCAGCAGGGGACAGAGGGGTTACTATGGCTACACCTTC
j_call: TRBJ2-7; v_call: TRBV6-1; clone_size: -; d_call: -; cdr3_aa: CASSVGPKSYEQYF; cdr3_nt: TGTGCCAGCAGTGTCGGTCCGAAATCCTACGAGCAGTACTTC
j_call: TRBJ2-1; v_call: TRBV4-3; clone_size: -; d_call: TRBD2; cdr3_aa: CASSQDPLAGGGLEQFF; cdr3_nt: TGCGCCAGCAGCCAAGACCCTTTGGCGGGGGGCGGGCTTGAGCAGTTCTTC
j_call: TRBJ1-2; v_call: TRBV5-6; clone_size: -; d_call: TRBD1; cdr3_aa: CASSRDRATYGYTF; cdr3_nt: TGTGCCAGCAGCCGGGACAGGGCCACCTATGGCTACACCTTC
j_call: TRBJ2-7; v_call: TRBV5-6; clone_size: -; d_call: -; cdr3_aa: CASSFGGSYEQYF; cdr3_nt: TGTGCCAGCAGCTTCGGGGGTTCCTACGAGCAGTACTTC
j_call: TRBJ2-7; v_call: TRBV7-9; clone_size: once; d_call: TRBD1; cdr3_aa: CASSYRQGLEQYF; cdr3_nt: TGTGCCAGCAGCTATAGACAGGGCCTCGAGCAGTACTTC
j_call: TRBJ1-5; v_call: TRBV9; clone_size: -; d_call: TRBD1; cdr3_aa: CASSPGQGSYQPQHF; cdr3_nt: TGTGCCAGCAGCCCAGGACAGGGATCGTACCAGCCCCAGCATTTT
j_call: TRBJ1-5; v_call: TRBV4-3; clone_size: -; d_call: -; cdr3_aa: CASSQEERQPQHF; cdr3_nt: TGCGCCAGCAGCCAAGAGGAGCGACAGCCCCAGCATTTT
j_call: TRBJ2-2; v_call: TRBV5-1; clone_size: -; d_call: TRBD2; cdr3_aa: CASSSRPSGGNTGELFF; cdr3_nt: TGCGCCAGCAGCTCCAGGCCCAGCGGGGGTAACACCGGGGAGCTGTTTTTT
j_call: TRBJ2-3; v_call: TRBV7-3; clone_size: -; d_call: TRBD1; cdr3_aa: CASSLTGGAGDTQYF; cdr3_nt: TGTGCCAGCAGCTTGACAGGGGGCGCAGGAGATACGCAGTATTTT
j_call: TRBJ2-3; v_call: TRBV5-6; clone_size: -; d_call: -; cdr3_aa: CASSLSTDTQYF; cdr3_nt: TGTGCCAGCAGTCTCAGCACAGATACGCAGTATTTT
j_call: TRBJ1-1; v_call: TRBV18; clone_size: -; d_call: -; cdr3_aa: CASSPNRAAEAFF; cdr3_nt: TGTGCCAGCTCACCGAACAGGGCCGCTGAAGCTTTCTTT
j_call: TRBJ2-1; v_call: TRBV19; clone_size: -; d_call: -; cdr3_aa: CASSIRGVTYNEQFF; cdr3_nt: TGTGCCAGTAGTATCCGCGGGGTCACCTACAATGAGCAGTTCTTC
j_call: TRBJ2-7; v_call: TRBV7-2; clone_size: -; d_call: TRBD1; cdr3_aa: CASSAGTGATYEQYF; cdr3_nt: TGTGCCAGCAGCGCCGGGACAGGGGCAACCTACGAGCAGTACTTC
j_call: TRBJ2-5; v_call: TRBV7-7; clone_size: -; d_call: TRBD2; cdr3_aa: CASSFLAGEVETQYF; cdr3_nt: TGTGCCAGCAGCTTTCTAGCGGGAGAGGTGGAGACCCAGTACTTC
j_call: TRBJ1-1; v_call: TRBV18; clone_size: few; d_call: -; cdr3_aa: CASSLLSSTEAFF; cdr3_nt: TGTGCCAGCTCACTCCTATCGAGCACTGAAGCTTTCTTT
j_call: TRBJ2-6; v_call: TRBV7-2; clone_size: -; d_call: -; cdr3_aa: CASSLAGVGGGANVLTF; cdr3_nt: TGTGCCAGCAGCTTAGCCGGCGTGGGAGGTGGGGCCAACGTCCTGACTTTC
j_call: TRBJ2-3; v_call: TRBV19; clone_size: -; d_call: TRBD2; cdr3_aa: CASSRRAGVTDTQYF; cdr3_nt: TGTGCCAGTAGTAGGCGAGCGGGGGTAACAGATACGCAGTATTTT
j_call: TRBJ2-7; v_call: TRBV4-3; clone_size: -; d_call: TRBD1; cdr3_aa: CASGTGVGYEQYF; cdr3_nt: TGCGCTAGCGGGACAGGGGTTGGGTACGAGCAGTACTTC
j_call: TRBJ2-7; v_call: TRBV19; clone_size: -; d_call: -; cdr3_aa: CASSIEDLNEQYF; cdr3_nt: TGTGCCAGTAGTATCGAGGATCTGAACGAGCAGTACTTC
j_call: TRBJ2-7; v_call: TRBV20-1; clone_size: -; d_call: TRBD2; cdr3_aa: CSAGGGYEQYF; cdr3_nt: TGCAGTGCCGGGGGGGGGTACGAGCAGTACTTC
j_call: TRBJ1-4; v_call: TRBV20-1; clone_size: -; d_call: -; cdr3_aa: CSAREREKLFF; cdr3_nt: TGCAGTGCTAGAGAGAGGGAAAAACTGTTTTTT
j_call: TRBJ2-7; v_call: TRBV7-9; clone_size: -; d_call: TRBD1; cdr3_aa: CASSSRLRTGGSYEQYF; cdr3_nt: TGTGCCAGCAGCTCGAGGCTTAGGACAGGGGGATCCTACGAGCAGTACTTC
j_call: TRBJ2-7; v_call: TRBV30; clone_size: -; d_call: TRBD1; cdr3_aa: CAWSLTGDEQYF; cdr3_nt: TGTGCCTGGAGTTTAACAGGGGACGAGCAGTACTTC
j_call: TRBJ2-2; v_call: TRBV4-2; clone_size: -; d_call: TRBD2; cdr3_aa: CASSSQTSGGPNTGELFF; cdr3_nt: TGTGCCAGCAGCAGCCAGACTAGCGGGGGCCCGAACACCGGGGAGCTGTTTTTT
j_call: TRBJ1-6; v_call: TRBV7-9; clone_size: large; d_call: -; cdr3_aa: CATHGPTAINSPLHF; cdr3_nt: TGTGCCACCCACGGTCCGACAGCCATTAATTCACCCCTCCACTTT
j_call: TRBJ2-5; v_call: TRBV15; clone_size: -; d_call: -; cdr3_aa: CATSRDGGGETQYF; cdr3_nt: TGTGCCACCAGCAGAGACGGCGGCGGAGAGACCCAGTACTTC
j_call: TRBJ2-7; v_call: TRBV4-2; clone_size: -; d_call: TRBD2; cdr3_aa: CASSQPPGLLPLEQYF; cdr3_nt: TGTGCCAGCAGCCAACCCCCGGGACTACTCCCCCTCGAGCAGTACTTC
j_call: TRBJ1-1; v_call: TRBV6-6; clone_size: -; d_call: -; cdr3_aa: CASRLMNTEAFF; cdr3_nt: TGTGCCAGCCGACTCATGAACACTGAAGCTTTCTTT
j_call: TRBJ1-3; v_call: TRBV7-8; clone_size: few; d_call: -; cdr3_aa: CASSPLRGAMRNTIYF; cdr3_nt: TGTGCCAGCAGCCCCCTCCGGGGGGCAATGAGAAACACCATATATTTT